These 15 T cell receptor beta chains were all obtained from the same sample, sequenced in a study of T cell responses to AZD1222 COVID-19 vaccine. The repertoire was sequenced with immunoSEQ multiplex PCR; TCRdb's copy has only in-frame clones and lacks some. There are about 150,000 clones in the sample; more than 80% occur only once, and 3% to 3.5% lies in the top ten. The sample here was peripheral blood, taken 28 days after the second AZD1222 dose. These receptors came from an adult who received the AZD1222 COVID-19 vaccine.

This clone showed up just once. This sequence joins TRBV4-1 and TRBJ1-1; no firm D call. CDR1 is MGHRA, CDR2 YSYEKL, per germline. This CDR3 has 14 amino acids. Trimming stripped 0 bases from V and 1 base from J, with 6 bases between. The CDR3 sequence is CASSQDVRNTEAFF. DNA for the CDR3: TGCGCCAGCAGCCAAGATGTGCGGAACACTGAAGCTTTCTTT.

This chain joins TRBV19 and TRBJ2-5, with D possibly matching TRBD1 (6 bases). CDR1 and CDR2 (germline): LNHDA, SQIVND (reference sequence). V lost 4 bases to trimming and J lost 5 bases, with 11 bases between them. The CDR3 contains 13 residues. CDR3: CASSTTGDETQYF. The CDR3 DNA reads TGTGCCAGTAGTACGACAGGTGATGAGACCCAGTACTTC.

The genes are TRBV7-9 and TRBJ1-1; D might be TRBD1 (6 bases). Germline V gene sequence: CDR1 SEHNR, CDR2 FQNEAQ (reference sequence). The length of the CDR3 is 14 residues. V was clipped by 5 bases and J by 8 bases, with 18 bases between them. The DNA of the CDR3 is TGTGCCAGCAGCCCAAAACGAGGGGGGCGCGAAGCTTTCTTT. Translating it yields CASSPKRGGREAFF.

This clone occurred once. V and J are TRBV7-8 and TRBJ2-7; D might be TRBD1 (6 bases). The length of the CDR3 is 14 residues. CDR1 and CDR2 from the germline V gene are SGHVS and FQNEAQ. V was clipped by 5 bases and J by 3 bases, with 14 bases between them. The CDR3 region has the DNA TGTGCCAGCAGCCCCGATACAGGGAGCTACGAGCAGTACTTC. This sequence encodes CASSPDTGSYEQYF.

The chain is built from TRBV9 and TRBJ2-1, with a possible D match to TRBD2 (6 bases). V was clipped by 4 bases and J by 2 bases, with 16 bases between them. Germline values: CDR1 SGDLS, CDR2 YYNGEE. The CDR3 extends over 16 amino acids. CDR3 sequence reads: CASSPHSGVAYNEQFF. The CDR3 DNA is TGTGCCAGCAGCCCTCATAGCGGAGTAGCCTACAATGAGCAGTTCTTC. Looking up the rest from reference TRBV9 and TRBJ2-1 gives the full variable domain: DSGVTQTPKHLITATGQRVTLRCSPRSGDLSVYWYQQSLDQGLQFLIQYYNGEERAKGNILERFSAQQFPDLHSELNLSSLELGDSALYFCASSPHSGVAYNEQFFGPGTRLTVL.

This clone came up a few times. CDR3 protein: CASSERSLTGELFF. As DNA, the CDR3 is TGTGCCAGCAGTGAGAGAAGCTTAACCGGGGAGCTGTTTTTT. J is TRBJ2-2 and V is TRBV2; no firm D call. This CDR3 spans 14 amino acids. Looked up from germline, CDR1 is SNHLY and CDR2 is FYNNEI. V was trimmed by 3 bases and J by 5 bases, leaving 10 bases between them.

This chain uses TRBV13 with TRBJ2-5, with 7 bases fitting TRBD2. V was clipped by 1 base and J by 2 bases; unmatched bases: 7. The CDR3 is 16 residues long. The germline gives CDR1 PRHDT, CDR2 FYEKMQ (reference sequence). CDR3 protein: CASSLEGSREQETQYF. CDR3 coding DNA: TGTGCCAGCAGCTTAGAAGGCTCGCGGGAGCAAGAGACCCAGTACTTC.

The chain couples TRBV27 to TRBJ2-7, with TRBD2 identical over 9 bases. J was trimmed by 2 bases and V by 3 bases; bases with no gene match: 8. The CDR3 spans 16 residues. Germline CDR1 reads MNHEY; CDR2 reads SMNVEV (reference sequence). CDR3 sequence (DNA): TGTGCCAGCAGTTTCCACGCTAGCGGGAATACCTACGAGCAGTACTTC. Protein product: CASSFHASGNTYEQYF.

This clone appeared once. The chain carries TRBV3-1 (or the pseudogene TRBV3-2) and TRBJ1-1, with D tentatively TRBD1 (6 bases). V lost 11 bases, J lost 2 bases, and 15 bases lay in between. In germline, CDR1 is LGHDT, CDR2 YNNKEL (reference sequence). CDR3 length: 13 amino acids. The CDR3 region has the DNA TGTGCCGCCGGTACCGGGGGCAACACTGAAGCTTTCTTT. Its translation: CAAGTGGNTEAFF.

The chain couples TRBV5-1 to TRBJ2-1; D might be TRBD2 (7 bases). Germline assignment: CDR1 SGHRS and CDR2 YFSETQ. V lost 2 bases, J lost 9 bases, and 15 bases lay in between. This CDR3 has 14 residues. The CDR3 nucleotides are TGCGCCAGCAGCTTTCTAGGGGGGGTACCTGAGCAGTTCTTC. The encoded protein is CASSFLGGVPEQFF.

The chain combines TRBV27 with TRBJ2-7, with TRBD1 matching over 9 bases. The trim removed 5 bases at V and 0 bases at J, leaving 8 bases unmatched. CDR1 and CDR2 from the germline V gene are MNHEY and SMNVEV (reference sequence). The CDR3 is made up of 16 amino acids. CDR3 residues: CASSPGQGLSSYEQYF. The CDR3 DNA reads TGTGCCAGCAGTCCGGGACAGGGATTGAGCTCCTACGAGCAGTACTTC.

The chain has TRBV7-2 and TRBJ2-3; possible D gene TRBD2, 6 bases. The CDR3 is 15 residues long. Germline assignment: CDR1 SGHTA and CDR2 FQGNSA. Trimming removed 9 bases from V and 0 bases from J, with 16 bases in between. The CDR3 loop is CASLPREYSTDTQYF. DNA for the CDR3: TGTGCCAGTTTACCCCGGGAGTACAGCACAGATACGCAGTATTTT.

The chain couples TRBV12-3 or TRBV12-4 to TRBJ1-6; TRBD1 aligns across 9 bases. V lost 5 bases and J lost 13; bases outside the gene matches: 6. There are 13 residues in the CDR3. This CDR3 reads CASSAGQGYPLHF. The DNA of the CDR3 is TGTGCCAGCAGTGCGGGACAGGGATACCCCCTCCACTTT.

The rearrangement uses TRBV30 and TRBJ2-1, with D perhaps TRBD2 (6 bases). V gave up 2 bases and J gave up 4 bases, with 27 bases separating them. This CDR3 is built from 19 residues. In germline, CDR1 is GTSNPN, CDR2 SVGIG (reference sequence). The CDR3 here is CAWSFTRTSRGGTYNEQFF. The CDR3 nucleotides are TGTGCCTGGAGTTTTACCCGTACCTCTAGGGGAGGTACGTACAATGAGCAGTTCTTC.

The chain recombines TRBV9 with TRBJ2-2; D gene unclear. The CDR3 is 14 residues long. V was clipped by 1 base and J by 5 bases, with 9 bases between them. Germline values: CDR1 SGDLS, CDR2 YYNGEE. CDR3 DNA: TGTGCCAGCAGCGTACTTACCGGGACCGGGGAGCTGTTTTTT. It translates to CASSVLTGTGELFF.